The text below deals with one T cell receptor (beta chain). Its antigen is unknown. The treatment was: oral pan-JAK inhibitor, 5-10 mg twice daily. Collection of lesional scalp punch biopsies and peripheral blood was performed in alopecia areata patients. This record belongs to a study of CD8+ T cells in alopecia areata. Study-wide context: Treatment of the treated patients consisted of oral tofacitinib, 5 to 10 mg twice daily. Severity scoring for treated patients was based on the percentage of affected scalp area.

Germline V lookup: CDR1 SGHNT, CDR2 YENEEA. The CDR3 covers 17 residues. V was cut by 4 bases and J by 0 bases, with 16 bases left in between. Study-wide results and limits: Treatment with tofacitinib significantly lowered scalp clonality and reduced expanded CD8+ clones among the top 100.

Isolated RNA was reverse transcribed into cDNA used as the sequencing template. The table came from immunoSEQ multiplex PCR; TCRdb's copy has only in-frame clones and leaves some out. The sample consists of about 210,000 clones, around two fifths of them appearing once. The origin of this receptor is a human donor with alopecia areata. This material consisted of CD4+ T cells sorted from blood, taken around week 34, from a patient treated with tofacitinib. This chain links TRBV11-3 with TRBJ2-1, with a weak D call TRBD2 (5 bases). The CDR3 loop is CASSSRGEGSSYNEQFF. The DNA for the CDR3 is TGTGCCAGCAGCTCCCGTGGAGAGGGAAGCTCCTACAATGAGCAGTTCTTC.